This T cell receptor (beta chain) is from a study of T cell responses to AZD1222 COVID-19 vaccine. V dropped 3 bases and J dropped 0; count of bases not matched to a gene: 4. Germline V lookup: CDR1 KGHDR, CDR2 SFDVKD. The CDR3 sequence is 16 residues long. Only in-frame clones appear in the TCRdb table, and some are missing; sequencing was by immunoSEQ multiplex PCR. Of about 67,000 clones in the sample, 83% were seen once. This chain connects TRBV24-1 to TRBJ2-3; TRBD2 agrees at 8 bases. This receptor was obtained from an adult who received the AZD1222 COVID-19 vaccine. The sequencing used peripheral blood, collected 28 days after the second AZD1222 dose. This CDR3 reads CATSDLSGTSTDTQYF. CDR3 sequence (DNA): TGTGCCACCAGTGATCTTAGCGGGACAAGCACAGATACGCAGTATTTT.